The 29 T cell receptor beta chains in this list originate from one sample, sequenced in a study of blood T cell repertoires in COVID-19. TCRdb's copy holds only in-frame clones and misses some; the assay was immunoSEQ multiplex PCR. The sample has some 150,000 clones; around 89% are singletons. Specimen: peripheral blood. Source of these receptors: a man aged 60 to 75 with active or convalescent COVID-19.

The genes are TRBV7-2 and TRBJ1-1; D unclear. The CDR3 sequence is 13 residues long. The V end lost 1 base, the J end lost 3 bases, and 6 bases lay between the germline ends. Per the germline V gene, CDR1 is SGHTA and CDR2 is FQGNSA. This chain's CDR3 is CASSLDRYTEAFF. The CDR3 nucleotides read TGTGCCAGCAGCTTAGACCGGTACACTGAAGCTTTCTTT.

This sequence joins TRBV5-8 and TRBJ1-1; D not resolved. The CDR3 consists of 13 residues. In germline, CDR1 is SGHTS, CDR2 YDEGEE. V was cut by 5 bases and J by 3 bases, with 11 bases left in between. The DNA of the CDR3 is TGTGCCAGCAGTTTACAGCGGGACACTGAAGCTTTCTTT. Its protein is CASSLQRDTEAFF. Using reference TRBV5-8 and TRBJ1-1 for the parts outside the CDR3, the full variable domain is EAGVTQSPTHLIKTRGQQATLRCSPISGHTSVYWYQQALGLGLQFLLWYDEGEERNRGNFPPRFSGRQFPNYSSELNVNALELEDSALYLCASSLQRDTEAFFGQGTRLTVV.

This chain joins TRBV11-2 and TRBJ1-2; 12 bases are shared with TRBD1. Trimming removed 5 bases from V and 8 bases from J; junction bases left unmatched: 18. Per the germline V gene, CDR1 is SGHAT and CDR2 is FQNNGV. The CDR3 length is 18 residues. This chain's CDR3 is CASSLRYTRDRGQIGYTF. For the CDR3, the DNA is TGTGCCAGCAGCCTCCGTTATACCCGGGACAGGGGGCAGATCGGCTACACCTTC.

This clone appeared a single time. DNA of the CDR3: TGTGCCACCAGTGATTTGGGTCCGGGACAGGGGTACAATGAGCAGTTCTTC. It is translated as CATSDLGPGQGYNEQFF. The gene calls are TRBV24-1 and TRBJ2-1, with 10 bases matching TRBD1. Germline V gives CDR1 KGHDR, CDR2 SFDVKD. This CDR3 comprises 17 residues. V was clipped by 0 bases and J by 4 bases; unmatched bases: 5.

This clone has a single count. The rearrangement links TRBV28 to TRBJ1-2; D gene uncertain. Germline V CDR1 and CDR2: MDHEN, SYDVKM. Trimming removed 1 base from V and 1 base from J, with 13 bases in between. This CDR3 is 16 amino acids long. CDR3 in amino acids: CASSLLIRYSNYGYTF. The CDR3 nucleotides are TGTGCCAGCAGTTTATTGATTCGGTACAGTAACTATGGCTACACCTTC.

The rearrangement joins TRBV5-4 to TRBJ2-2; 12 nucleotides match TRBD2. Germline V gene lookup returns CDR1 SGHNT and CDR2 YYREEE (reference sequence). This CDR3 is built from 16 residues. Trimming removed 0 bases from V and 7 bases from J; junction bases left unmatched: 4. The CDR3 nucleotides read TGTGCCAGCAGCTTGGAGCTAGCGGGGGGGCGCGGGGAGCTGTTTTTT. It translates to CASSLELAGGRGELFF.

V and J are TRBV2 and TRBJ2-1; D is perhaps TRBD2 (5 bases). This CDR3 is 14 amino acids long. Germline V gene data show CDR1 as SNHLY and CDR2 as FYNNEI. V lost 11 bases and J lost 9, with 23 bases in between. CDR3 loop: CAGSSAGIIGEQFF. CDR3 in DNA: TGTGCCGGATCCTCTGCGGGTATTATAGGTGAGCAGTTCTTC.

The rearrangement uses TRBV28 and TRBJ2-2; 7 bases agree with TRBD2. The CDR3 spans 16 residues. Germline assignment: CDR1 MDHEN and CDR2 SYDVKM. With 8 bases clipped from V and 5 bases from J, the junction kept 14 bases outside the gene matches. CDR3 DNA: TGTGCCAGCCTGGGGGGGGGAACCTTGTGGACCGGGGAGCTGTTTTTT. Translated: CASLGGGTLWTGELFF.

The J gene is TRBJ1-2, the V gene TRBV28; no firm D call. CDR1 is MDHEN, CDR2 SYDVKM, per germline. V dropped 5 bases and J dropped 1 base, with 14 bases sitting between them. CDR3 length: 15 amino acids. CDR3 protein: CASSPWSTINYGYTF. The CDR3 bases are TGTGCCAGCAGTCCTTGGTCCACAATTAACTATGGCTACACCTTC.

In nucleotides, the CDR3 is TGCAGCGTTGAAACGCACCCAAGTCGGTACGAGCAGTACTTC. Its protein product is CSVETHPSRYEQYF. This chain links TRBV29-1 with TRBJ2-7; D is undetermined. Per germline, CDR1 SQVTM and CDR2 ANQGSEA. This CDR3 spans 14 amino acids. With 2 bases removed from V and 4 bases from J, the gap between germline ends came to 15 bases.

V gene TRBV4-3 combines with J gene TRBJ2-1; TRBD2 might be the D (7 bases). The V and J ends lost 0 bases and 6 bases respectively, with 12 bases between them. The germline V gene encodes CDR1 LGHNA and CDR2 YSLEER. The CDR3 is 15 residues long. The CDR3 reads CASSQEWEGGNEQFF. The CDR3, as DNA: TGCGCCAGCAGCCAAGAGTGGGAGGGGGGCAATGAGCAGTTCTTC.

The rearrangement joins TRBV3-1 (or the pseudogene TRBV3-2) to TRBJ2-3, with 10 bases aligning to TRBD1. V lost 5 bases and J lost 5; bases outside the gene matches: 10. The CDR3 is 16 amino acids. CDR1 and CDR2 from the germline V gene are LGHDT and YNNKEL (reference sequence). The CDR3 loop is CASSYPGQGTKDTQYF. The DNA for the CDR3 is TGTGCCAGCAGCTACCCGGGACAGGGGACGAAAGATACGCAGTATTTT.

The gene calls are TRBV5-1 and TRBJ2-7; 8 positions match TRBD1. The CDR3 sequence is 13 residues long. Germline loops: CDR1 SGHRS, CDR2 YFSETQ. V dropped 2 bases and J dropped 3; count of bases not matched to a gene: 1. The CDR3, as DNA: TGCGCCAGCAGCTTACAGGGGGGCTACGAGCAGTACTTC. The encoded protein is CASSLQGGYEQYF.

CDR3 sequence: CASSRAYEQYF. CDR3 nucleotides: TGTGCCAGCAGCCGAGCTTACGAGCAGTACTTC. V gene TRBV7-9 combines with J gene TRBJ2-7, with no clear D. Per the germline V gene, CDR1 is SEHNR and CDR2 is FQNEAQ (reference sequence). V lost 5 bases to trimming and J lost 4 bases, with 6 bases between them. This CDR3 has 11 residues.

The sample holds a few counts of this clone. The CDR3 region has the DNA TGTGCCAGCTCAAAAGATGGTGGCGGCACCGGGGAGCTGTTTTTT. Protein sequence: CASSKDGGGTGELFF. The chain employs TRBV18 and TRBJ2-2; D ambiguous. CDR1 and CDR2 (germline): KGHSH, LQKENI. The CDR3 has 15 amino acids. V was trimmed by 5 bases and J by 4 bases, leaving 14 bases between them.

V usage is TRBV6-5 and J usage is TRBJ1-4, with D perhaps TRBD1 (5 bases). Germline lookup yields CDR1 MNHEY and CDR2 SVGAGI. The V end lost 10 bases, the J end lost 11 bases, and 20 bases lay between the germline ends. This CDR3 has 13 residues. The CDR3 spells CATYPGQGRKLFF. Here the CDR3 DNA reads TGTGCCACCTACCCCGGGCAGGGAAGGAAACTGTTTTTT.

This clone was counted only a few times. The chain couples TRBV7-9 to TRBJ2-2; D remains ambiguous. Trimming stripped 4 bases from V and 4 bases from J, with 13 bases between. This CDR3 comprises 15 residues. The germline gives CDR1 SEHNR, CDR2 FQNEAQ (reference sequence). CDR3 in amino acids: CASSSPWSFTGELFF. Written as DNA, the CDR3 is TGTGCCAGCAGCTCCCCTTGGAGTTTCACCGGGGAGCTGTTTTTT.

In this sample, this clone turned up once. This chain connects TRBV7-2 to TRBJ2-1; the D is unclear. Trimming took 3 bases from V and 8 from J, leaving 5 bases between them. The CDR3 loop spans 11 amino acids. From germline, CDR1 is SGHTA and CDR2 FQGNSA. The CDR3 DNA is TGTGCCAGCAGCTTCCTCGATGAGCAGTTCTTC. This codes for CASSFLDEQFF.

The V call is TRBV28, the J call TRBJ2-3, with 10 bases lining up with TRBD2. From germline, CDR1 is MDHEN and CDR2 SYDVKM. With V trimmed by 6 bases and J by 6 bases, 12 bases remained unmatched. This CDR3 has 16 amino acids. The CDR3 coding sequence is TGTGCCAGCAGCCCCCGGCTAGCGGGGGCTCGTGATACGCAGTATTTT. It yields the protein CASSPRLAGARDTQYF.

The gene calls are TRBV19 and TRBJ2-3; no reliable D call. Deletions cut 7 bases from V and 1 base from J, with 9 bases between. Germline V lookup: CDR1 LNHDA, CDR2 SQIVND (reference sequence). There are 13 residues in the CDR3. The CDR3 loop is CASKASGTDTQYF. The CDR3 bases are TGTGCCAGTAAAGCAAGCGGCACAGATACGCAGTATTTT. Full variable domain (remainder filled in from reference TRBV19 and TRBJ2-3): DGGITQSPKYLFRKEGQNVTLSCEQNLNHDAMYWYRQDPGQGLRLIYYSQIVNDFQKGDIAEGYSVSREKKESFPLTVTSAQKNPTAFYLCASKASGTDTQYFGPGTRLTVL.

This chain uses TRBV19 with TRBJ1-5; the match to TRBD1 covers 8 bases. This CDR3 contains 15 residues. From germline, CDR1 is LNHDA and CDR2 SQIVND (reference sequence). V shed 5 bases, J shed 5 bases, and the junction held 8 bases outside the gene matches. DNA for the CDR3: TGTGCCAGTAGTCCCGACAGGGGAAGGGATCAGCCCCAGCATTTT. Amino acid sequence: CASSPDRGRDQPQHF. Using reference TRBV19 and TRBJ1-5 for the parts outside the CDR3, the full variable domain is DGGITQSPKYLFRKEGQNVTLSCEQNLNHDAMYWYRQDPGQGLRLIYYSQIVNDFQKGDIAEGYSVSREKKESFPLTVTSAQKNPTAFYLCASSPDRGRDQPQHFGDGTRLSIL.

The genes are TRBV18 and TRBJ2-3; D is unclear. CDR3 length: 15 residues. Germline CDR1 reads KGHSH; CDR2 reads LQKENI. V was trimmed by 0 bases and J by 0 bases, leaving 7 bases between them. The CDR3 here is CASSPPSTSTDTQYF. The CDR3 DNA is TGTGCCAGCTCACCACCGAGCACCAGCACAGATACGCAGTATTTT.

The chain couples TRBV2 to TRBJ1-5; 8 bases agree with TRBD1. CDR1 and CDR2 from the germline V gene are SNHLY and FYNNEI. The length of the CDR3 is 13 residues. Trimming at V came to 7 bases and at J to 5 bases, leaving 4 bases not matched to a gene. The CDR3 sequence: CASNGQGDQPQHF. The CDR3 DNA reads as TGTGCCAGCAATGGACAGGGCGATCAGCCCCAGCATTTT.

The chain joins TRBV2 to TRBJ2-1; 8 nucleotides agree with TRBD1. The CDR3 runs 13 residues. V lost 7 bases and J lost 9; bases outside the gene matches: 8. The germline V gene encodes CDR1 SNHLY and CDR2 FYNNEI. CDR3 in DNA: TGTGCCAGCAATCTTCTACAGGGGGGTGAGCAGTTCTTC. As protein: CASNLLQGGEQFF. Variable domain in full (rest from reference TRBV2 and TRBJ2-1): EPEVTQTPSHQVTQMGQEVILRCVPISNHLYFYWYRQILGQKVEFLVSFYNNEISEKSEIFDDQFSVERPDGSNFTLKIRSTKLEDSAMYFCASNLLQGGEQFFGPGTRLTVL.

Of note for this clone: The CDR3 ends on some other residue instead of the conserved phenylalanine or tryptophan, so this is likely a read error. No DNA is shown, since the ends of the CDR3 on it are uncertain; the CDR3 is the one TCRdb lists. This rearrangement joins TRBV5-4 to TRBJ1-1; the table's TRBD1 call for D was not verified on the DNA. Per germline, CDR1 SGHNT and CDR2 YYREEE (reference sequence). The CDR3 sequence runs 12 residues, both termini included. This CDR3 reads CASSGELGVFTV.

In the case of this clone: At one of its ends the junction is not consistent with the germline gene, which may arise from a read error. CDR3 in amino acids: CASRLGVTGADTQYF. CDR3 sequence (DNA): TGTGCCAGCAGATTGGGGGTGACAGGGGCAGATACGCAGTATTTT. The chain is built from TRBV5-6 and TRBJ2-3, with 8 nucleotides matching TRBD1. CDR1 is SGHDT, CDR2 YYEEEE, per germline. This CDR3 spans 15 amino acids.

The chain recombines TRBV27 with TRBJ1-1, with a weak D call TRBD1 (5 bases). The CDR3 sequence is 13 residues long. V was shortened by 6 bases and J by 0 bases, with 8 bases between the two germline ends. Germline CDR1 is MNHEY and CDR2 is SMNVEV (reference sequence). CDR3 amino acids: CASRGTLNTEAFF. CDR3 coding DNA: TGTGCCAGCAGGGGGACTCTGAACACTGAAGCTTTCTTT.

The CDR3 sequence is CASSRLAAYTDTQYF. The DNA for the CDR3 is TGTGCCAGCAGCCGGCTAGCGGCCTACACAGATACGCAGTATTTT. This sequence joins TRBV3-1 (or the pseudogene TRBV3-2) and TRBJ2-3; 7 nucleotides line up with TRBD2. Per the germline V gene, CDR1 is LGHDT and CDR2 is YNNKEL (reference sequence). J lost 2 bases, V lost 4 bases, and 6 bases had no gene match. The CDR3 has 15 residues.

The V call is TRBV7-3, the J call TRBJ2-1; 7 bases are a match to TRBD2. CDR1 is SGHTA, CDR2 FQGTGA, per germline. Trimming took 1 base from V and 3 from J; bases not matched to a gene: 3. The CDR3 is 15 amino acids. The chain's CDR3 is CASSLRTGGYNEQFF. In DNA form, the CDR3 reads TGTGCCAGCAGCTTAAGAACGGGGGGCTACAATGAGCAGTTCTTC.